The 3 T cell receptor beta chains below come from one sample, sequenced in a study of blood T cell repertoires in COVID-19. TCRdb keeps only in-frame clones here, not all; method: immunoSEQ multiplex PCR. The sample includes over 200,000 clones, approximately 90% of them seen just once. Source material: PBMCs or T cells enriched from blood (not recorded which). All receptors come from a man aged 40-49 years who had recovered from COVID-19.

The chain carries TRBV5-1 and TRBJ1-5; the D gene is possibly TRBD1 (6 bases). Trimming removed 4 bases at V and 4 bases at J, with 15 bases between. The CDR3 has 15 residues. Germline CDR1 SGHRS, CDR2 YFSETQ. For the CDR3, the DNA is TGCGCCAGCAGCCCGAGGGGGGGGCAAAATCAGCCCCAGCATTTT. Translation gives CASSPRGGQNQPQHF. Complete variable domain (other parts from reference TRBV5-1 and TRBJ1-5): KAGVTQTPRYLIKTRGQQVTLSCSPISGHRSVSWYQQTPGQGLQFLFEYFSETQRNKGNFPGRFSGRQFSNSRSEMNVSTLELGDSALYLCASSPRGGQNQPQHFGDGTRLSIL.

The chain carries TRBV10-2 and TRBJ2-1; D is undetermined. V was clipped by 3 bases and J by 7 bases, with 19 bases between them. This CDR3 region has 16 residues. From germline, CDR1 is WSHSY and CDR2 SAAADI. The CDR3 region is CASSDPVFSRVNEQFF. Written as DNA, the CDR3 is TGCGCCAGCAGTGATCCGGTATTCTCGCGAGTAAATGAGCAGTTCTTC.

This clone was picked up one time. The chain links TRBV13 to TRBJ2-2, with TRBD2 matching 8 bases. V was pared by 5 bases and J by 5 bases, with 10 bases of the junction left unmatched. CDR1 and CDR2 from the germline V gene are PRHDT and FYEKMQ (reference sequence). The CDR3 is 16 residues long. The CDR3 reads CASSRAPGLVTGELFF. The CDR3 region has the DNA TGTGCCAGCAGCAGAGCACCGGGACTAGTTACCGGGGAGCTGTTTTTT.